The clone carrying this T cell receptor beta chain turned up a few times. This record belongs to a study of blood T cell repertoires in COVID-19. TCRdb keeps only in-frame clones here, not all; method: immunoSEQ multiplex PCR. The data contain 240,000 or so clones, about 80% of them singletons. Trimming at V came to 6 bases and at J to 6 bases, leaving 6 bases not matched to a gene. The CDR3 spans 15 residues. Germline CDR1 and CDR2: SGHAT and FQNNGV. Sequencing was done on a sample of peripheral blood. This TCR was sampled from a woman older than 75 with acute or convalescent COVID-19. This chain links TRBV11-2 with TRBJ2-1; TRBD2 aligns across 12 bases. DNA for the CDR3: TGTGCCAGCAGACAACTAGCGGGAGGAGGCAATGAGCAGTTCTTC. Its protein is CASRQLAGGGNEQFF.